This is a list of T cell receptor beta chains from one sample in a study of cytomegalovirus exposure and HLA in healthy donors. Assay: immunoSEQ multiplex PCR; the TCRdb copy retains only in-frame clones and omits some. The table has roughly 61,000 clones, around 80% seen once; the top ten hold approximately 5.9%. The sample consisted of PBMCs. Receptor source: a male donor in good health and CMV-seronegative. CDR3s include the opening cysteine and the closing phenylalanine or tryptophan. D genes are given only for firm matches. Part of the rows lack a size; the others show once, few, many or a class for expanded clones.

V: TRBV7-2; D: -; J: TRBJ1-1; length: 15; size: -; CDR3: CASSLEGGWNTEAFF; DNA: TGTGCCAGCAGCTTAGAAGGGGGATGGAACACTGAAGCTTTCTTT
V: TRBV30; D: TRBD1; J: TRBJ1-1; length: 15; size: -; CDR3: CAWSRGQLMNTEAFF; DNA: TGTGCCTGGAGTAGGGGACAGCTCATGAACACTGAAGCTTTCTTT
V: TRBV7-7; D: TRBD2; J: TRBJ2-5; length: 16; size: -; CDR3: CASSLGDGGKGETQYF; DNA: TGTGCTAGCAGCTTGGGTGACGGGGGGAAGGGGGAGACCCAGTACTTC
V: TRBV19; D: -; J: TRBJ1-3; length: 14; size: -; CDR3: CASSQASSGNTIYF; DNA: TGTGCCAGTAGTCAGGCGAGCTCTGGAAACACCATATATTTT
V: TRBV11-3; D: -; J: TRBJ2-1; length: 15; size: -; CDR3: CASSSPGTPDNEQFF; DNA: TGTGCCAGCAGCTCACCCGGGACTCCCGACAATGAGCAGTTCTTC
V: TRBV7-3; D: -; J: TRBJ1-1; length: 13; size: -; CDR3: CASSLTVGAEAFF; DNA: TGTGCCAGCAGCTTAACCGTAGGGGCTGAAGCTTTCTTT
V: TRBV7-2; D: -; J: TRBJ2-5; length: 14; size: -; CDR3: CASSLGLPQETQYF; DNA: TGTGCCAGCAGCCTCGGACTCCCTCAAGAGACCCAGTACTTC
V: TRBV7-2; D: -; J: TRBJ2-7; length: 13; size: -; CDR3: CASSLVGGDEQYF; DNA: TGTGCCAGCAGCTTAGTCGGGGGTGATGAGCAGTACTTC
V: TRBV6-1; D: -; J: TRBJ1-2; length: 13; size: -; CDR3: CASSRMDYHGYTF; DNA: TGTGCCAGCAGCCGAATGGACTACCATGGCTACACCTTC
V: TRBV21-1; D: -; J: TRBJ2-7; length: 13; size: -; CDR3: CASSKGHPHEQYF; DNA: TGTGCCAGCAGCAAAGGGCACCCCCACGAGCAGTACTTC
V: TRBV7-9; D: TRBD2; J: TRBJ2-2; length: 15; size: -; CDR3: CASSRGGLNTGELFF; DNA: TGTGCCAGCAGCCGCGGGGGGCTGAACACCGGGGAGCTGTTTTTT
V: TRBV7-2; D: TRBD1; J: TRBJ1-1; length: 15; size: -; CDR3: CASSLQGGMNTEAFF; DNA: TGTGCCAGCAGCTTACAGGGGGGCATGAACACTGAAGCTTTCTTT
V: TRBV5-1; D: TRBD2; J: TRBJ2-2; length: 17; size: -; CDR3: CASSFRLAGMNTGELFF; DNA: TGCGCCAGCAGCTTTAGACTAGCGGGAATGAACACCGGGGAGCTGTTTTTT
V: TRBV7-7; D: -; J: TRBJ1-4; length: 16; size: -; CDR3: CASSPYRAGTNEKLFF; DNA: TGTGCTAGCAGCCCATACAGGGCTGGAACTAATGAAAAACTGTTTTTT
V: TRBV18; D: -; J: TRBJ2-5; length: 13; size: -; CDR3: CASSPEGVETQYF; DNA: TGTGCCAGCTCACCAGAGGGGGTTGAGACCCAGTACTTC
V: TRBV18; D: TRBD1; J: TRBJ1-1; length: 15; size: -; CDR3: CASSQRGQGDTEAFF; DNA: TGTGCCAGCTCACAGCGGGGACAGGGGGACACTGAAGCTTTCTTT
V: TRBV19; D: -; J: TRBJ1-1; length: 17; size: once; CDR3: CASSIGHSRLMNTEAFF; DNA: TGTGCCAGTAGTATCGGGCACAGTCGACTAATGAACACTGAAGCTTTCTTT
V: TRBV6-5; D: -; J: TRBJ1-2; length: 14; size: -; CDR3: CASSHPGRDYGYTF; DNA: TGTGCCAGCTCTCATCCGGGCAGGGACTATGGCTACACCTTC
V: TRBV7-9; D: -; J: TRBJ2-7; length: 15; size: -; CDR3: CASSLNGKHSYEQYF; DNA: TGTGCCAGCAGCTTAAACGGGAAACACTCCTACGAGCAGTACTTC
V: TRBV7-2; D: -; J: TRBJ1-6; length: 13; size: -; CDR3: CASSLNRDSPLHF; DNA: TGTGCCAGCAGCCTTAACAGGGACTCACCCCTCCACTTT
V: TRBV11-2; D: -; J: TRBJ1-2; length: 13; size: -; CDR3: CATQVGTSYGYTF; DNA: TGTGCCACCCAAGTCGGAACTAGCTATGGCTACACCTTC
V: TRBV9; D: TRBD2; J: TRBJ2-5; length: 15; size: once; CDR3: CASSVAGGGGETQYF; DNA: TGTGCCAGCAGCGTAGCCGGGGGGGGAGGAGAGACCCAGTACTTC
V: TRBV7-2; D: -; J: TRBJ1-3; length: 14; size: -; CDR3: CASRPGDSGNTIYF; DNA: TGTGCCAGCAGGCCCGGGGACTCTGGAAACACCATATATTTT
V: TRBV29-1; D: -; J: TRBJ1-2; length: 11; size: -; CDR3: CSVGGDYGYTF; DNA: TGCAGCGTTGGGGGGGACTATGGCTACACCTTC
V: TRBV28; D: TRBD1; J: TRBJ2-1; length: 14; size: -; CDR3: CASTRQGLAWEQFF; DNA: TGTGCCAGCACCCGACAGGGCTTGGCCTGGGAGCAGTTCTTC
V: TRBV6-1; D: -; J: TRBJ1-2; length: 14; size: once; CDR3: CASSEATANYGYTF; DNA: TGTGCCAGCAGTGAAGCCACGGCTAACTATGGCTACACCTTC